The 30 T cell receptor beta chains presented below share a single source sample, sequenced in a study of CD8 T cells in Susac syndrome. RNA amounts of roughly 0.45 to 1 ug underwent reverse transcription with random hexamers. TCRdb independently ran MiXCR on the immunoSEQ multiplex PCR reads; one entry per CDR3 protein. The table shows some 110,000 distinct CDR3 sequences, with roughly 95% occurring only once. Sequenced sample: CD8+ T cells from PBMCs. These receptors came from a human donor with Susac syndrome.

The chain uses TRBV20-1 and TRBJ2-4; 8 nucleotides agree with TRBD2. This CDR3 has 15 residues. Trimming took 3 bases from V and 3 from J; bases not matched to a gene: 7. The germline CDR1 and CDR2 sequences are DFQATT and SNEGSKA (reference sequence). This CDR3 is CSASGGAGDKNIQYF. CDR3 sequence (DNA): TGCAGTGCTAGCGGGGGGGCCGGAGACAAAAACATTCAGTACTTC.

The rearrangement joins TRBV29-1 to TRBJ1-2; 9 bases are shared with TRBD1. CDR1 is SQVTM, CDR2 ANQGSEA, per germline. The CDR3 sequence is 13 residues long. The V gene end was trimmed by 8 bases and the J gene end by 4 bases; junction bases not matched to a gene: 8. The CDR3 protein is CSIVDRGGYGYTF. The CDR3 bases are TGCAGCATCGTGGACAGGGGTGGCTATGGCTACACCTTC.

The CDR3 bases are TGTGCCAGCAGTAATCAGCGGGGGGGCCAAGAGACCCAGTACTTC. Translation gives CASSNQRGGQETQYF. The V call is TRBV25-1, the J call TRBJ2-5; TRBD2 aligns across 10 bases. CDR3 length equals 15 residues. From germline, CDR1 is MGHDK and CDR2 SYGVNS. J gave up 1 base and V 5 bases, and 4 bases lay outside the gene matches.

The chain has TRBV20-1 and TRBJ2-1; D gene ambiguous. Germline CDR1 is DFQATT and CDR2 is SNEGSKA (reference sequence). This CDR3 comprises 13 residues. V was trimmed by 5 bases and J by 5 bases, leaving 13 bases between them. CDR3 in amino acids: CSAPFRAHNEQFF. In DNA form, the CDR3 reads TGCAGTGCTCCTTTTAGGGCCCACAATGAGCAGTTCTTC.

This clonotype was counted a single time. The genes are TRBV27 and TRBJ1-5; 7 bases map to TRBD1. After removal of 1 base from V and 7 bases from J, the junction contained 4 bases not matched to a gene. Germline V gives CDR1 MNHEY, CDR2 SMNVEV (reference sequence). CDR3 length: 14 residues. The CDR3 nucleotides are TGTGCCAGCAGTTTATTCAGAGGGGGCCAGCCCCAGCATTTT. It yields the protein CASSLFRGGQPQHF.

The chain combines TRBV9 with TRBJ2-2; TRBD1 agrees at 8 bases. The germline V gene has CDR1 SGDLS and CDR2 YYNGEE. The CDR3 sequence is 16 residues long. J lost 7 bases, V lost 3 bases, and 11 bases had no gene match. DNA for the CDR3: TGTGCCAGCAGCGCACCCCGACAGGGGCTTGGCGGGGAGCTGTTTTTT. Amino acid sequence: CASSAPRQGLGGELFF. Drawing the rest from reference TRBV9 and TRBJ2-2, the complete variable domain is DSGVTQTPKHLITATGQRVTLRCSPRSGDLSVYWYQQSLDQGLQFLIQYYNGEERAKGNILERFSAQQFPDLHSELNLSSLELGDSALYFCASSAPRQGLGGELFFGEGSRLTVL.

This clonotype was detected once. The chain carries TRBV2 and TRBJ1-1; D is unresolved. The germline V and J ends were trimmed by 11 bases and 5 bases, with 21 bases remaining between them. Germline-derived CDR1 and CDR2 are SNHLY and FYNNEI. The CDR3 length is 14 residues. The CDR3 bases are TGTGCCCCCAAAACGGCCTCCCCACGGACTGAAGCTTTCTTT. Amino acid sequence: CAPKTASPRTEAFF.

The gene calls are TRBV7-6 and TRBJ2-3; tentatively, D is TRBD2 (5 bases). The V end was cut by 1 base, the J end by 2 bases, with 7 bases between. The CDR3 has 14 residues. The germline V gene encodes CDR1 SGHVS and CDR2 FNYEAQ. CDR3 protein: CASSLERPTDTQYF. The CDR3 bases are TGTGCCAGCAGCTTAGAGCGGCCCACAGATACGCAGTATTTT.

The rearrangement links TRBV20-1 to TRBJ2-7; TRBD1 matches at 7 bases. V lost 4 bases to trimming and J lost 3 bases; unmatched junction nucleotides: 6. Germline V gene data show CDR1 as DFQATT and CDR2 as SNEGSKA (reference sequence). The CDR3 is made up of 13 amino acids. CDR3: CSAIDRAHYEQYF. The CDR3 region has the DNA TGCAGTGCTATCGACAGGGCGCACTACGAGCAGTACTTC.

The chain joins TRBV3-1 to TRBJ2-7; no clear D gene. This CDR3 spans 14 amino acids. Germline values: CDR1 LGHDT, CDR2 YNNKEL (reference sequence). Trimming pared 3 bases from V and 3 bases from J, leaving 12 bases between. In DNA form, the CDR3 reads TGTGCCAGCAGCCACAGTGAGCAGTTCTACGAGCAGTACTTC. Translation gives CASSHSEQFYEQYF.

The V and J genes are TRBV9 and TRBJ2-2; D tentatively reads TRBD1 or TRBD2 (5 bases each). The germline V gene has CDR1 SGDLS and CDR2 YYNGEE. The CDR3 contains 15 residues. Trimming stripped 2 bases from V and 4 bases from J, with 12 bases between. The CDR3 nucleotides read TGTGCCAGCAGCGTCGCCGGGACGGGCACCGGGGAGCTGTTTTTT. This encodes CASSVAGTGTGELFF.

The chain links TRBV12-5 to TRBJ2-6; no definite D call. This CDR3 has 14 residues. Germline CDR1 is LGHNT and CDR2 is FRNRAP. Trimming shortened V by 0 bases and J by 4 bases, and 4 bases separated the two germline ends. The CDR3 coding sequence is TGTGCTAGTGGTTTGGTAGCAGGGGCCAACGTCCTGACTTTC. Protein product: CASGLVAGANVLTF.

This rearrangement joins TRBV29-1 to TRBJ1-1; tentatively, D is TRBD1 (5 bases). The CDR3 extends over 12 amino acids. Trimming shortened V by 2 bases and J by 10 bases, and 14 bases separated the two germline ends. The V gene's germline CDR1 is SQVTM and CDR2 ANQGSEA. CDR3 in DNA: TGCAGCGTTGAACGGCAGGGCCTTGTAGCTTTCTTT. Protein: CSVERQGLVAFF.

The rearrangement uses TRBV2 and TRBJ1-5; no firm D call. The V gene lost 6 bases and the J gene lost 5 bases, with 8 bases spanning the gap. Looked up from germline, CDR1 is SNHLY and CDR2 is FYNNEI. This CDR3 is built from 12 residues. The CDR3 nucleotides are TGTGCCAGCAGCTCTGGAGATCAGCCCCAGCATTTT. Amino acid sequence: CASSSGDQPQHF.

This chain joins TRBV9 and TRBJ2-3, with 15 nucleotides matching TRBD2. The germline V gene encodes CDR1 SGDLS and CDR2 YYNGEE. The V and J ends lost 7 bases and 6 bases, in that order; junction bases with no gene match: 6. The CDR3 runs to 15 residues. This chain's CDR3 is CASRTSGGATDTQYF. The CDR3 bases are TGTGCCAGCCGGACTAGCGGGGGGGCCACGGATACGCAGTATTTT.

The chain carries TRBV23-1 and TRBJ1-1; no clear D. Being an ORF, TRBV23-1 has a function that is uncertain. This CDR3 comprises 17 residues. V shed 0 bases and J shed 2 bases, with 16 bases lying between them. The CDR3 reads CASSQSRPPLLNTEAFF. In DNA form, the CDR3 reads TGCGCCAGCAGTCAATCACGTCCCCCTCTACTCAACACTGAAGCTTTCTTT.

CDR3 nucleotide sequence: TGCAGCGCCGAGATTGGGGGATGGAAGACCCAGTACTTC. Protein sequence: CSAEIGGWKTQYF. V is TRBV29-1 and J is TRBJ2-5; D tentatively reads TRBD1 or TRBD2 (5 bases each). Germline CDR1 and CDR2: SQVTM and ANQGSEA. Trimming cost V 7 bases and J 6 bases, with 18 bases left between them. CDR3 length: 13 residues.

The J gene is TRBJ2-1, the V gene TRBV3-1; TRBD1 matches at 8 bases. The CDR3 has 16 residues. CDR1 is LGHDT, CDR2 YNNKEL, per germline (reference sequence). V lost 1 base to trimming and J lost 9 bases; unmatched junction nucleotides: 11. The CDR3 here is CASSQADRAVVPEQFF. The CDR3 DNA is TGTGCCAGCAGCCAAGCGGACAGGGCGGTAGTGCCTGAGCAGTTCTTC.

The rearrangement uses TRBV29-1 and TRBJ1-3; 7 bases map to TRBD1. J gave up 4 bases and V 5 bases, and 2 bases lay outside the gene matches. Germline V gives CDR1 SQVTM, CDR2 ANQGSEA. The CDR3 covers 12 residues. The CDR3 DNA reads as TGCAGCGTTAGGACAGGAGGAAACACCATATATTTT. Protein: CSVRTGGNTIYF.

This clonotype was seen just once. The V call is TRBV9, the J call TRBJ2-1, with D tentatively TRBD1 or TRBD2 (5 bases each). The CDR3 sequence is 16 residues long. Deletions cut 0 bases from V and 8 bases from J, with 18 bases between. The V gene's germline CDR1 is SGDLS and CDR2 YYNGEE. The CDR3 DNA reads TGTGCCAGCAGCGTAGGGGGGACGACCATACGGGATGAGCAGTTCTTC. It yields the protein CASSVGGTTIRDEQFF.

The V gene is TRBV9, the J gene TRBJ2-5; 12 nucleotides line up with TRBD2. After removal of 3 bases from V and 2 bases from J, the junction contained 2 bases not matched to a gene. CDR1 and CDR2 from the germline V gene are SGDLS and YYNGEE. The CDR3 runs to 15 residues. The CDR3 protein is CASSASGGAQETQYF. The CDR3 nucleotides are TGTGCCAGCAGCGCTAGCGGGGGGGCTCAAGAGACCCAGTACTTC.

This clonotype was seen a few times. This chain connects TRBV9 to TRBJ1-2; a weak D match, TRBD1 (5 bases). CDR1 is SGDLS and CDR2 is YYNGEE in the germline V gene. The CDR3 spans 13 residues. V was trimmed by 4 bases and J by 7 bases, leaving 14 bases between them. CDR3 bases: TGTGCCAGCAGCTTATACGAAGGGACTGGCTACACCTTC. Protein: CASSLYEGTGYTF.

The chain is built from TRBV28 and TRBJ2-7, with 9 bases aligning to TRBD1. Germline V CDR1 and CDR2: MDHEN, SYDVKM. The J segment lost 7 bases and the V segment lost 6 bases, leaving 7 bases of the junction unmatched. CDR3 length: 13 residues. The CDR3 sequence is CASSLGQGKEQYF. In DNA, the CDR3 is TGTGCCAGCAGCCTGGGACAGGGCAAGGAGCAGTACTTC.

This rearrangement joins TRBV7-9 to TRBJ2-7; 13 bases line up with TRBD2. After removal of 5 bases from V and 6 bases from J, the junction contained 10 bases not matched to a gene. Per the germline V gene, CDR1 is SEHNR and CDR2 is FQNEAQ (reference sequence). The CDR3 spans 16 residues. CDR3 sequence reads: CASSDRLAGGLLEQYF. The CDR3 DNA reads TGTGCCAGCAGCGATAGACTAGCGGGGGGCCTCCTCGAGCAGTACTTC.

V and J are TRBV7-9 and TRBJ2-7, with no clear D. Germline CDR1 is SEHNR and CDR2 is FQNEAQ (reference sequence). V was clipped by 0 bases and J by 0 bases, with 9 bases between them. The CDR3 sequence is 15 residues long. Written as DNA, the CDR3 is TGTGCCAGCAGCTTAGCCGGATCAAGCTCCTACGAGCAGTACTTC. Translation gives CASSLAGSSSYEQYF.

This chain connects TRBV2 to TRBJ2-1; the D call may be TRBD1 or TRBD2 (5 bases each). V was cut by 3 bases and J by 14 bases, with 17 bases left in between. The CDR3 consists of 13 residues. The germline V gene has CDR1 SNHLY and CDR2 FYNNEI. The CDR3 loop reads CASSESPQGPEFF. CDR3 sequence (DNA): TGTGCCAGCAGTGAGAGTCCGCAGGGACCGGAGTTCTTC.

This rearrangement joins TRBV29-1 to TRBJ2-7; unclear D gene. Trimming took off 4 bases at V and 3 bases at J, with 10 bases between the two ends. Germline V gives CDR1 SQVTM, CDR2 ANQGSEA. The CDR3 spans 12 residues. In DNA, the CDR3 is TGCAGCGTTGGCGAGGCCGGCTACGAGCAGTACTTC. Protein product: CSVGEAGYEQYF.

The V call is TRBV9, the J call TRBJ1-2; D unresolved. The CDR3 is 12 residues long. Trimming left V 0 bases short and J 8 bases short, with 8 bases between. Germline CDR1 reads SGDLS; CDR2 reads YYNGEE. The CDR3 nucleotides are TGTGCCAGCAGCGTAGAGGCAGGCGGCTACACCTTC. Its translation: CASSVEAGGYTF.

The chain's CDR3 is CASSLQGAGTDTQYF. The CDR3 nucleotides read TGTGCCAGCAGCCTCCAAGGAGCGGGGACAGATACGCAGTATTTT. The chain is built from TRBV13 and TRBJ2-3; 7 bases are shared with TRBD2. J lost 3 bases, V lost 5 bases, and 8 bases had no gene match. The CDR3 totals 15 residues. Germline CDR1 and CDR2: PRHDT and FYEKMQ (reference sequence).

The rearrangement uses TRBV7-9 and TRBJ2-7; 11 nucleotides match TRBD2. The CDR3 runs 15 residues. The V segment lost 0 bases and the J segment 3 bases; nucleotides outside the gene matches: 1. CDR1 SEHNR and CDR2 FQNEAQ come from the germline V gene (reference sequence). CDR3 region: CASSLATSGNYEQYF. The CDR3 DNA reads as TGTGCCAGCAGCTTAGCGACTAGCGGGAACTACGAGCAGTACTTC.